The 26 T cell receptor beta chains below were found in one sample sequenced in a study of T cells in Graves' hyperthyroidism and ophthalmopathy. RNA transcripts were the template for amplifying TCR beta CDR3 regions. The HTBI primer set was used in a first-round RT-PCR of the TCR CDR3. One entry per CDR3 protein results from TCRdb running MiXCR on the multiplex PCR reads. The sample consists of around 800,000 distinct CDR3 sequences, more than 30% of them appearing once. Material for sequencing was blood. The origin of the receptors is a man younger than 35 with Graves' hyperthyroidism.

The rearrangement joins TRBV6-5 to TRBJ1-4, with D possibly being TRBD1 (6 bases). The CDR3 has 14 residues. V was cut by 6 bases and J by 7 bases, with 15 bases left in between. Germline CDR1 is MNHEY and CDR2 is SVGAGI. The CDR3 loop reads CASRGGARSEKLFF. In DNA form, the CDR3 reads TGTGCCAGCAGGGGGGGGGCTCGGTCTGAAAAACTGTTTTTT.

Only a few counts were recorded for this clonotype. The chain combines TRBV5-1 with TRBJ2-7; 9 nucleotides align to TRBD2. The CDR3 contains 14 residues. The ends lost 2 bases at V and 5 bases at J; junction bases unmatched: 5. Germline V lookup: CDR1 SGHRS, CDR2 YFSETQ. The CDR3: CASSFGTSSHEQYF. The CDR3 DNA sequence: TGCGCCAGCAGCTTCGGGACTAGCAGCCACGAGCAGTACTTC.

This clonotype was found many times. The rearrangement joins TRBV7-9 to TRBJ1-4, with a tentative D call TRBD1 (5 bases). The ends were cut back, 1 base at V and 4 bases at J, with 7 bases in the middle. Germline V CDR1 and CDR2: SEHNR, FQNEAQ (reference sequence). The CDR3 totals 14 residues. The CDR3 DNA reads TGTGCCAGCAGCTTAGGACAGAATAATGAAAAACTGTTTTTT. Its protein product is CASSLGQNNEKLFF.

The V gene is TRBV5-1, the J gene TRBJ2-7; 9 nucleotides align to TRBD1. CDR1 and CDR2 from the germline V gene are SGHRS and YFSETQ. This CDR3 is built from 14 residues. V shed 5 bases and J 3 bases; nucleotides not matched to a gene: 6. The CDR3 loop reads CASRPTGGNYEQYF. The CDR3 nucleotides are TGCGCCAGCAGACCCACAGGGGGCAACTACGAGCAGTACTTC.

J is TRBJ2-7 and V is TRBV7-2; 8 bases are shared with TRBD1. Trimming took 6 bases from V and 8 from J; bases not matched to a gene: 18. The CDR3 covers 16 residues. The germline CDR1 and CDR2 sequences are SGHTA and FQGNSA. For the CDR3, the DNA is TGTGCCAGCAGTCAGCCGGGACAGGAGGGGGTGAGGAAGCAGTACTTC. Encoded protein: CASSQPGQEGVRKQYF.

Comments on this clonotype: This may arise from a read error, as a much more abundant clone is one base away. V gene TRBV5-5 combines with J gene TRBJ1-6; D is uncertain. This CDR3 comprises 14 residues. The germline V gene encodes CDR1 SGHKS and CDR2 YYEKEE (reference sequence). The DNA of the CDR3 is TGTGCCGGCAGCTTTGGGGAGAAGAATTCACCCCTCCACTTT. This codes for CAGSFGEKNSPLHF.

A note on this clonotype: The conserved final phenylalanine or tryptophan is absent from the CDR3, which likely points to a read error. V and J are TRBV5-6 and TRBJ1-1; perhaps TRBD1 as D (5 bases). Trimming cost V 5 bases and J 3 bases, with 20 bases left between them. The CDR3 runs to 16 residues. Germline V gene sequence: CDR1 SGHDT, CDR2 YYEEEE. CDR3 residues: CASRPRQTLRDTEAFL. The CDR3 DNA reads as TGTGCCAGCAGACCTCGACAGACTCTGAGAGACACTGAAGCTTTCCTT.

This clonotype came up a few times. The chain has TRBV6-1 and TRBJ2-7, with 10 nucleotides matching TRBD2. Germline V CDR1 and CDR2: MNHNS, SASEGT. V shed 10 bases, J shed 4 bases, and the junction held 7 bases outside the gene matches. The CDR3 runs to 13 residues. The CDR3 bases are TGTGCCACCTCGGCTAGCGGGAGTTACGAGCAGTACTTC. Encoded protein: CATSASGSYEQYF.

This clonotype was seen at least ten times. V gene TRBV7-3 combines with J gene TRBJ1-1; D gene uncertain. This CDR3 comprises 14 residues. Trimming pared 5 bases from V and 2 bases from J, leaving 12 bases between. CDR1 and CDR2 from the germline V gene are SGHTA and FQGTGA. CDR3 nucleotides: TGTGCCAGCAGCCCCCACCCCGTTAACACTGAAGCTTTCTTT. This translates into CASSPHPVNTEAFF. Supplemented by reference TRBV7-3 and TRBJ1-1, the full variable domain reads GAGVSQTPSNKVTEKGKYVELRCDPISGHTALYWYRQSLGQGPEFLIYFQGTGAADDSGLPNDRFFAVRPEGSVSTLKIQRTERGDSAVYLCASSPHPVNTEAFFGQGTRLTVV.

The V call is TRBV7-3, the J call TRBJ1-4; the match to TRBD1 covers 8 bases. There are 14 residues in the CDR3. The V gene's germline CDR1 is SGHTA and CDR2 FQGTGA. Trimming cost V 6 bases and J 8 bases; bases outside gene matches: 8. The CDR3 DNA reads as TGTGCCAGCAGGTTGCCGGGACAGGTGGAAAAACTGTTTTTT. It is translated as CASRLPGQVEKLFF.

This clonotype was seen ten or more times. V and J are TRBV15 and TRBJ2-2; tentative D call: TRBD1 (6 bases). Trimming pared 4 bases from V and 0 bases from J, leaving 9 bases between. The CDR3 runs 15 residues. The germline gives CDR1 LNHNV, CDR2 YYDKDF (reference sequence). CDR3 coding DNA: TGTGCCACCAGCACCGGACAGTCGAACACCGGGGAGCTGTTTTTT. Encoded protein: CATSTGQSNTGELFF.

In its sample, this clonotype was seen many times. The chain recombines TRBV25-1 with TRBJ1-2; tentatively, D is TRBD1 (6 bases). Trimming left V 2 bases short and J 5 bases short, with 12 bases between. This CDR3 is built from 14 residues. Germline-derived CDR1 and CDR2 are MGHDK and SYGVNS. CDR3 protein: CASSETGTLYGYTF. The CDR3 bases are TGTGCCAGCAGTGAAACCGGGACACTTTATGGCTACACCTTC.

This rearrangement joins TRBV10-3 to TRBJ1-5; 7 nucleotides align to TRBD1. The CDR3 totals 14 residues. Germline V CDR1 and CDR2: ENHRY, SYGVKD. Losses at the gene ends were 10 bases for V and 2 bases for J; bases not matched to a gene: 8. DNA of the CDR3: TGTGCCACCAAAACCGGGACAGGCAATCAGCCCCAGCATTTT. Translating gives CATKTGTGNQPQHF.

The table lists this clonotype with a few counts. The gene calls are TRBV4-3 and TRBJ2-5; 12 bases are shared with TRBD2. V was pared by 4 bases and J by 4 bases, with 10 bases of the junction left unmatched. Germline lookup yields CDR1 LGHNA and CDR2 YSLEER. The CDR3 contains 17 residues. CDR3 sequence: CASSRDVLAGGGETQYF. CDR3 DNA: TGCGCCAGCAGCCGAGACGTCCTAGCGGGAGGGGGAGAGACCCAGTACTTC.

This clonotype has a count of ten or more. The V call is TRBV7-2, the J call TRBJ2-7; no definite D call. The CDR3 runs to 14 residues. Per the germline V gene, CDR1 is SGHTA and CDR2 is FQGNSA. With 1 base removed from V and 2 bases from J, the gap between germline ends came to 9 bases. Here the CDR3 reads CASSLVGSPYEQYF. The DNA for the CDR3 is TGTGCCAGCAGCTTAGTGGGCTCCCCCTACGAGCAGTACTTC.

This clonotype was observed many times. This rearrangement joins TRBV7-6 to TRBJ1-1; D unclear. V lost 0 bases, J lost 1 base, and 9 bases lay in between. CDR3 length equals 15 residues. Germline V lookup: CDR1 SGHVS, CDR2 FNYEAQ. The CDR3 is CASSLANGRNTEAFF. DNA for the CDR3: TGTGCCAGCAGCTTAGCGAACGGCCGGAACACTGAAGCTTTCTTT. Combining the CDR3 with reference TRBV7-6 and TRBJ1-1 gives the whole variable domain GAGVSQSPRYKVTKRGQDVALRCDPISGHVSLYWYRQALGQGPEFLTYFNYEAQQDKSGLPNDRFSAERPEGSISTLTIQRTEQRDSAMYRCASSLANGRNTEAFFGQGTRLTVV.

This clonotype is a singleton in its sample. CDR3 DNA: TGTGCCAGCAGCGGGGAAGTTTGGAGCACCGGGGAGCTGTTTTTT. Its protein is CASSGEVWSTGELFF. This chain connects TRBV14 to TRBJ2-2; D not certain. The germline V gene has CDR1 SGHDN and CDR2 FVKESK. The CDR3 covers 15 residues. Trimming took off 5 bases at V and 4 bases at J, with 14 bases between the two ends.

The rearrangement joins TRBV5-1 to TRBJ1-1, with D possibly TRBD1 on 6 matching bases. CDR1 is SGHRS, CDR2 YFSETQ, per germline. Trimming shortened V by 5 bases and J by 0 bases, and 14 bases separated the two germline ends. The CDR3 contains 15 residues. The CDR3 protein is CASRPRGQMNTEAFF. In nucleotides, the CDR3 is TGCGCCAGCAGACCCCGGGGGCAGATGAACACTGAAGCTTTCTTT.

This clonotype came up many times. This rearrangement joins TRBV5-4 to TRBJ1-6; D possibly corresponds to TRBD1 (5 bases). This CDR3 spans 14 amino acids. The V end lost 2 bases, the J end lost 10 bases, and 13 bases lay between the germline ends. CDR1 SGHNT and CDR2 YYREEE come from the germline V gene (reference sequence). Here the CDR3 DNA reads TGTGCCAGCAGCTTCGTACCAGGGCGCTCACCCCTCCACTTT. Its protein is CASSFVPGRSPLHF.

This clonotype came up many times. The CDR3 is CASSDTGSSYEQYF. The CDR3 coding sequence is TGTGCCAGCAGTGATACAGGGAGCTCCTACGAGCAGTACTTC. This chain links TRBV9 with TRBJ2-7, with D tentatively TRBD1 (6 bases). V gave up 5 bases and J gave up 0 bases, with 12 bases separating them. The CDR3 has 14 amino acids. Germline CDR1 is SGDLS and CDR2 is YYNGEE.

This clonotype has at least ten counts. The chain uses TRBV29-1 and TRBJ2-5; D not resolved. Germline lookup yields CDR1 SQVTM and CDR2 ANQGSEA. The V and J ends lost 7 bases and 5 bases respectively, with 5 bases between them. The CDR3 covers 9 residues. The CDR3 DNA reads as TGCAGCGCTGGGGAGACCCAGTACTTC. Its translation is CSAGETQYF.

This clonotype was counted ten times or more. The J gene is TRBJ2-6, the V gene TRBV7-8; TRBD2 is a possible D gene (6 bases). V gave up 7 bases and J gave up 0 bases, with 16 bases separating them. Per the germline V gene, CDR1 is SGHVS and CDR2 is FQNEAQ. This CDR3 comprises 17 residues. The CDR3 DNA is TGTGCCAGCACCACCCCGCGGGGAAACTCTGGGGCCAACGTCCTGACTTTC. This gives the protein CASTTPRGNSGANVLTF.

This clonotype has ten or more counts. This rearrangement joins TRBV10-3 to TRBJ1-1; the D is unclear. CDR1 is ENHRY, CDR2 SYGVKD, per germline. The CDR3 runs 14 residues. V lost 0 bases and J 4 bases, leaving 9 bases between the germline ends. The CDR3 DNA reads TGTGCCATCAGTGAGTCATGGCTGTCCACTGAAGCTTTCTTT. Translating it yields CAISESWLSTEAFF.

This clonotype was recorded a few times. A read error may account for a junction end that differs from germline. The chain couples TRBV11-1 to TRBJ1-5; 7 bases fit TRBD1. The germline V gene encodes CDR1 SGHAT and CDR2 FQDESV (reference sequence). The CDR3 runs to 15 residues. The CDR3 DNA sequence: TGCGCCAGCAGCATACAGGGGTTTAGCAATCAGCCCCAGCATTTT. The encoded protein is CASSIQGFSNQPQHF.

The chain links TRBV7-3 to TRBJ1-1; 10 bases map to TRBD1. Germline V CDR1 and CDR2: SGHTA, FQGTGA. The length of the CDR3 is 15 residues. V was pared by 5 bases and J by 14 bases, with 17 bases of the junction left unmatched. CDR3 sequence: CASSPTGTGDNEQFF. The CDR3 DNA reads as TGTGCCAGCAGCCCCACTGGGACAGGGGACAATGAGCAGTTCTTT.

The sample holds a few counts of this clonotype. V gene TRBV7-9 combines with J gene TRBJ2-7; weak D call: TRBD2 (5 bases). V was cut by 6 bases and J by 2 bases, with 17 bases left in between. The germline V gene has CDR1 SEHNR and CDR2 FQNEAQ (reference sequence). The CDR3 has 15 amino acids. The CDR3 sequence: CASSSFGAVTYEQYF. The CDR3 DNA sequence: TGTGCCAGCAGTTCCTTCGGAGCGGTCACCTACGAGCAGTACTTC.